The 15 T cell receptor beta chains below were found in one sample sequenced in a study of T-cell memory formation after mild COVID-19. TCRdb re-called the 5' RACE reads through MiXCR, storing one row per CDR3 protein. The sample holds under 600,000 distinct CDR3 sequences, approximately 21% seen once. Input material: PBMCs or a T cell subset sorted from them (not recorded which). These receptors were obtained from an adult woman who had mild COVID-19 (a few samples of this study predate the infection). Cell type and time point are not known.

This clonotype was counted only a few times. V gene TRBV20-1 combines with J gene TRBJ2-1, with 10 bases identical to TRBD2. The CDR3 length is 17 residues. The germline V gene encodes CDR1 DFQATT and CDR2 SNEGSKA (reference sequence). The trim removed 0 bases at V and 7 bases at J, leaving 12 bases unmatched. The DNA for the CDR3 is TGCAGTGCTAGAGATCCCAAACCCGAGCGGGGGGGTAATGAGCAGTTCTTC. This encodes CSARDPKPERGGNEQFF.

This clonotype has a count of ten or more. The V call is TRBV27, the J call TRBJ2-1; no firm D call. This CDR3 is 17 amino acids long. Germline CDR1 reads MNHEY; CDR2 reads SMNVEV (reference sequence). V was trimmed by 5 bases and J by 5 bases, leaving 22 bases between them. The CDR3 protein is CASSGVRTWGQNNEQFF. The CDR3, as DNA: TGTGCCAGCAGTGGCGTACGAACATGGGGTCAGAACAATGAGCAGTTCTTC.

The rearrangement uses TRBV12-3 or TRBV12-4 and TRBJ1-5; D might be TRBD1 (5 bases). The CDR3 covers 15 residues. V was shortened by 6 bases and J by 4 bases, with 16 bases between the two germline ends. CDR3 in DNA: TGTGCCAGCAGCCCCGGGACTAAGGGTAATCAGCCCCAGCATTTT. It is translated as CASSPGTKGNQPQHF.

This clonotype was seen ten or more times. The chain has TRBV29-1 and TRBJ1-1; D gene ambiguous. CDR3 size: 12 residues. Trimming pared 2 bases from V and 4 bases from J, leaving 8 bases between. Germline V gene lookup returns CDR1 SQVTM and CDR2 ANQGSEA. The CDR3 is CSVELPGTEAFF. The CDR3, as DNA: TGCAGCGTTGAACTCCCGGGCACTGAAGCTTTCTTT.

The table lists this clonotype with a few counts. This sequence joins TRBV10-3 and TRBJ1-1; TRBD1 agrees at 9 bases. CDR1 is ENHRY, CDR2 SYGVKD, per germline. J was trimmed by 7 bases and V by 11 bases; bases with no gene match: 11. This CDR3 is built from 13 residues. As DNA, the CDR3 is TGTGCCGGACGGGACAGGGTGGCTGATGAAGCTTTCTTT. Protein product: CAGRDRVADEAFF.

The DNA for the CDR3 is TGTGCCAGCAGGCCGGGGGCCGACTATGGCTACACCTTC. Its protein is CASRPGADYGYTF. This chain connects TRBV12-3 or TRBV12-4 to TRBJ1-2; D is possibly TRBD1 (6 bases). The CDR3 sequence is 13 residues long. Trimming shortened V by 6 bases and J by 3 bases, and 11 bases separated the two germline ends.

This clonotype was seen only once. The rearrangement uses TRBV18 and TRBJ2-7, with D tentatively TRBD1 (5 bases). Germline CDR1 is KGHSH and CDR2 is LQKENI. The CDR3 extends over 16 amino acids. Trimming shortened V by 3 bases and J by 4 bases, and 19 bases separated the two germline ends. The CDR3 DNA follows: TGTGCCAGCTCACCTTTCAGGGTTGTTTCGGGTTACGAGCAGTACTTC. Its translation: CASSPFRVVSGYEQYF. Full variable domain (outside the CDR3, taken from reference TRBV18 and TRBJ2-7): NAGVMQNPRHLVRRRGQEARLRCSPMKGHSHVYWYRQLPEEGLKFMVYLQKENIIDESGMPKERFSAEFPKEGPSILRIQQVVRGDSAAYFCASSPFRVVSGYEQYFGPGTRLTVT.

The gene calls are TRBV19 and TRBJ1-6, with D hard to call. Trimming shortened V by 3 bases and J by 16 bases, and 16 bases separated the two germline ends. Per germline, CDR1 LNHDA and CDR2 SQIVND (reference sequence). The CDR3 length is 13 residues. The CDR3 bases are TGTGCCAGTAGTATTCCCGCCAAGGAGTGGCTCCACTTT. Translation: CASSIPAKEWLHF.

The CDR3 DNA is TGTGCCAGCAGCGTGTGGACTCTCTACAATGAGCAGTTCTTC. Protein product: CASSVWTLYNEQFF. This chain uses TRBV9 with TRBJ2-1; D is perhaps TRBD2 (5 bases). Trimming took 2 bases from V and 3 from J, leaving 9 bases between them. Germline CDR1 reads SGDLS; CDR2 reads YYNGEE. This CDR3 has 14 amino acids.

This clonotype was found a few times. The CDR3 sequence: CASSQATSGGDTQYF. The CDR3 DNA reads as TGTGCCAGCAGCCAAGCGACTAGCGGGGGGGATACGCAGTATTTT. The chain has TRBV3-1 and TRBJ2-3, with 13 nucleotides matching TRBD2. There are 15 residues in the CDR3. V was clipped by 1 base and J by 6 bases; unmatched bases: 1. From germline, CDR1 is LGHDT and CDR2 YNNKEL (reference sequence).

This clonotype was counted a few times. The rearrangement joins TRBV24-1 to TRBJ2-5; TRBD2 matches 7 bases. J lost 1 base, V lost 4 bases, and 8 bases had no gene match. The CDR3 has 16 amino acids. Germline CDR1 is KGHDR and CDR2 is SFDVKD. The CDR3 nucleotides are TGTGCCACCAGTGACCAGCGGGGCCTCCTCCAAGAGACCCAGTACTTC. As protein: CATSDQRGLLQETQYF.

The chain couples TRBV20-1 to TRBJ2-7; no clear D gene. The CDR3 totals 11 residues. V lost 5 bases, J lost 7 bases, and 12 bases lay in between. Germline lookup yields CDR1 DFQATT and CDR2 SNEGSKA (reference sequence). The CDR3 DNA reads as TGCAGTGCTCGGTACTCGAGGGAGCAGTACTTC. Translated: CSARYSREQYF.

This clonotype was observed at least ten times. This chain connects TRBV24-1 to TRBJ1-1; D gene unclear. This CDR3 is 14 amino acids long. Germline CDR1 KGHDR, CDR2 SFDVKD. Trimming removed 3 bases from V and 4 bases from J, with 11 bases in between. This CDR3 is CATSDGSLGTEAFF. The CDR3 coding sequence is TGTGCCACCAGTGATGGTAGTTTGGGCACTGAAGCTTTCTTT.

This clonotype was seen a handful of times. The chain is built from TRBV7-9 and TRBJ1-1; D gene ambiguous. Between the trimmed V and J ends, which lost 2 bases and 0 bases, there was a span of 10 bases. Germline CDR1 and CDR2: SEHNR and FQNEAQ (reference sequence). This CDR3 has 15 amino acids. CDR3 nucleotide sequence: TGTGCCAGCAGCTTAACGGTAGGGATGAACACTGAAGCTTTCTTT. This gives the protein CASSLTVGMNTEAFF.

The J gene is TRBJ1-2, the V gene TRBV6-5, with 10 bases fitting TRBD1. The CDR3 contains 14 residues. V was pared by 5 bases and J by 8 bases, with 8 bases of the junction left unmatched. The germline V gene encodes CDR1 MNHEY and CDR2 SVGAGI. The CDR3 loop is CASSQTGGGEGYTF. The CDR3 nucleotides are TGTGCCAGCAGTCAGACAGGGGGCGGAGAAGGCTACACCTTC.